These 6 T cell receptor beta chains were sequenced from one sample in a study of molecular identifiers for immune sequencing clone quantification. TCRdb reanalysed the PCR reads using MiXCR and keeps one entry per CDR3 protein. The sample has approximately 670,000 distinct CDR3 sequences, 15% to 20% seen once. Sequencing input: naive CD8+ T cells from blood, with Jurkat cell RNA spiked in. Subset indicated: FACS-sorted CD8+CD4-CCR7+CD45RA+ naive T cells. These receptors originate from a human donor in good health. Some libraries in this study had Jurkat cell RNA spiked in.

There are many counts of this clonotype. This sequence joins TRBV20-1 and TRBJ2-3, with 8 bases identical to TRBD2. The CDR3 covers 13 residues. CDR1 is DFQATT, CDR2 SNEGSKA, per germline (reference sequence). Trimming at V came to 6 bases and at J to 5 bases, leaving 7 bases not matched to a gene. The DNA of the CDR3 is TGCAGTGCCCGCGAGCGGGAGTTAGATACGCAGTATTTT. This encodes CSARERELDTQYF.

The table lists this clonotype with a count of one. A single base separates this from a much larger clone, so it may be a read error. The chain joins TRBV6-1 to TRBJ2-1; TRBD2 might be the D (5 bases). The germline V gene has CDR1 MNHNS and CDR2 SASEGT. CDR3 length: 13 residues. V was trimmed by 7 bases and J by 8 bases, leaving 15 bases between them. The CDR3 region is CASKPRRLYEQFF. The CDR3 DNA follows: TGTGCCAGCAAGCCCAGGAGGCTTTATGAGCAGTTCTTC.

This clonotype was counted between two and nine times. V usage is TRBV5-1 and J usage is TRBJ2-7; no firm D call. Per germline, CDR1 SGHRS and CDR2 YFSETQ. The CDR3 has 14 amino acids. With 1 base removed from V and 3 bases from J, the gap between germline ends came to 11 bases. CDR3 protein: CASSLPQENYEQYF. The CDR3 DNA reads TGCGCCAGCAGCTTGCCTCAGGAGAACTACGAGCAGTACTTC.

This clonotype was counted ten times or more. The rearrangement links TRBV25-1 to TRBJ1-1; no clear D gene. V lost 3 bases and J lost 7, with 15 bases in between. The CDR3 has 14 amino acids. Per the germline V gene, CDR1 is MGHDK and CDR2 is SYGVNS. The CDR3 is CASSDAGRKDEAFF. The CDR3 nucleotides are TGTGCCAGCAGTGACGCTGGGAGGAAGGATGAAGCTTTCTTT.

This clonotype appeared many times. The chain carries TRBV27 and TRBJ2-3, with TRBD2 matching over 9 bases. The CDR3 runs 18 residues. From germline, CDR1 is MNHEY and CDR2 SMNVEV (reference sequence). Trimming at V came to 4 bases and at J to 0 bases, leaving 11 bases not matched to a gene. CDR3 nucleotide sequence: TGTGCCAGCAGTTGGGGGCTAGCGGGATCCACTAGCACAGATACGCAGTATTTT. It yields the protein CASSWGLAGSTSTDTQYF.

Only a few counts were recorded for this clonotype. This may come from a read error, since a much larger clone is one base off. The V call is TRBV11-2, the J call TRBJ2-5, with D perhaps TRBD2 (6 bases). This CDR3 is 14 amino acids long. Trimming took off 1 base at V and 5 bases at J, with 11 bases between the two ends. Looked up from germline, CDR1 is SGHAT and CDR2 is FQNNGV. The CDR3 DNA follows: TGTGCCAGCAGCTTAGGTGCGGGGATGGAGACCCAGTACTTC. Translating gives CASSLGAGMETQYF.